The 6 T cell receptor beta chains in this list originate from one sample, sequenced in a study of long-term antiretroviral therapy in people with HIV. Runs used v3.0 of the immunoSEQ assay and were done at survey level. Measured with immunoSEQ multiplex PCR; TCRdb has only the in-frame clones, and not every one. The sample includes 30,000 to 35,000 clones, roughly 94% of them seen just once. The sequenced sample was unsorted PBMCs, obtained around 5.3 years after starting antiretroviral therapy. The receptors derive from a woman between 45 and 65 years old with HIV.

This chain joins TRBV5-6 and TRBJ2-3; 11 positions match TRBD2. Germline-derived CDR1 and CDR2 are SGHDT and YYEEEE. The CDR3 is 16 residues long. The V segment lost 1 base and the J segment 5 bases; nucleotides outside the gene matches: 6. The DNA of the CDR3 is TGTGCCAGCAGCTTGTATAGCGGGGGGGGCGTAGATACGCAGTATTTT. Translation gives CASSLYSGGGVDTQYF.

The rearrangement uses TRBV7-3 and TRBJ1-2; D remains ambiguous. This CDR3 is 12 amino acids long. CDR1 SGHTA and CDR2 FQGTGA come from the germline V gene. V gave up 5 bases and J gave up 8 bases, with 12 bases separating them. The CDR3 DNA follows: TGTGCCAGCAGCCGAGGACGTAGGGGCTACACCTTC. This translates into CASSRGRRGYTF.

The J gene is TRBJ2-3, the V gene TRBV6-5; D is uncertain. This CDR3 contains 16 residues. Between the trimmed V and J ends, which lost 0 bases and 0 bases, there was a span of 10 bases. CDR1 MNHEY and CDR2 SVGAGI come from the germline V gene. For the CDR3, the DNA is TGTGCCAGCAGTTACTCGGGTTTTGGGAGCACAGATACGCAGTATTTT. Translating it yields CASSYSGFGSTDTQYF.

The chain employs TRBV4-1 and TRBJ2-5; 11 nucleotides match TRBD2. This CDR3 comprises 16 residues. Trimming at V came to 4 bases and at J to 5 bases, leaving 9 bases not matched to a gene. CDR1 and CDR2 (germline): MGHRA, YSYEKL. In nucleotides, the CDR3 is TGCGCCAGCAGCCTCAGACTAGCGGGGATCGCGGAGACCCAGTACTTC. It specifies CASSLRLAGIAETQYF.

CDR3 bases: TGTGCCAGCAGTTTATCGATCGCTAGCGGGGGGCGGAAGACCCAGTACTTC. The encoded protein is CASSLSIASGGRKTQYF. This rearrangement joins TRBV27 to TRBJ2-5, with 11 positions matching TRBD2. The V segment lost 0 bases and the J segment 6 bases; nucleotides outside the gene matches: 9. This CDR3 is built from 17 residues. Germline CDR1 reads MNHEY; CDR2 reads SMNVEV (reference sequence).

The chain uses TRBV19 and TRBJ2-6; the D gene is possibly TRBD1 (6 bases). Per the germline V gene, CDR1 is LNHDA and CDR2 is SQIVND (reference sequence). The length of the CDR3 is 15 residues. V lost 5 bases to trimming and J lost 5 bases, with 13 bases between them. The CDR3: CASSPDRLRANVLTF. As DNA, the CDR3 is TGTGCCAGTAGTCCCGACAGGTTGCGGGCCAACGTCCTGACTTTC.